This T cell receptor beta chain came from a study of T cell responses to AZD1222 COVID-19 vaccine. Study-wide findings and caveats: Of spike-specific TCRs, nearly half reportedly target regions left unmutated in variants. Females made up more of the donors, who were largely white British, and clonal diversity may have come out too low. Among those given AZD1222, only five or six were seropositive at baseline.

In regard to this clone: Its target is not known.

TCRdb's table, derived via immunoSEQ multiplex PCR, lists solely in-frame clones and lacks some. The data show roughly 70,000 clones, around 79% seen once. Losses at the gene ends were 10 bases for V and 6 bases for J; bases not matched to a gene: 6. The CDR3 spans 12 residues. Germline V gene sequence: CDR1 LNHDA, CDR2 SQIVND (reference sequence). The clonotype originates from an adult in good health. Sequencing was performed on peripheral blood, taken on day 0 of MenACWY control vaccination. This chain joins TRBV19 and TRBJ2-1; 7 nucleotides line up with TRBD1. Here the CDR3 DNA reads TGTGCCACTAGGGGACAGCGCAATGAGCAGTTCTTC. This gives the protein CATRGQRNEQFF.